A selection of T cell receptor beta chains follows, all from one sample in a study of T cell responses to AZD1222 COVID-19 vaccine. TCRdb's table, derived via immunoSEQ multiplex PCR, lists solely in-frame clones and lacks some. The sample lists some 160,000 clones, around nine tenths occurring once. The source was peripheral blood, collected on day 0 of AZD1222 vaccination. The receptors originated from an adult in good health. Both conserved end residues are part of each CDR3. D genes are given only for firm matches. Expanded clones are given a class, and other clones once, few, many or no size at all.

.,TRBJ2-2,TRBV28,.,TGTGCCAGCAGTGCCTCCGGGACCTTGAACACCGGGGAGCTGTTTTTT,CASSASGTLNTGELFF
.,TRBJ2-3,TRBV2,.,TGTGCCAGCAGTGGATCGACTAAGGGTACAGATACGCAGTATTTT,CASSGSTKGTDTQYF
.,TRBJ2-3,TRBV6-5,.,TGTGCCAGCACCCCCGATGGGGGCCACTCAGATACGCAGTATTTT,CASTPDGGHSDTQYF
.,TRBJ2-5,TRBV27,.,TGTGCCAGCAGTCGTTCACTAGGAAATCAAGAGACCCAGTACTTC,CASSRSLGNQETQYF
.,TRBJ1-6,TRBV6-1,once,TGTGCCAGCAGTCCGCCGGGGGGGGAAAATTCACCCCTCCACTTT,CASSPPGGENSPLHF
TRBD1,TRBJ2-2,TRBV19,.,TGTGCCAGTAGGTACCCAACTGGACAGGGGGCCGGGGAGCTGTTTTTT,CASRYPTGQGAGELFF
.,TRBJ1-1,TRBV21-1,.,TGTGCCAGCCGGGACCCGGCTTTCTTT,CASRDPAFF
.,TRBJ1-1,TRBV6-6,.,TGTGCCACCCTGGACCCGGGACATCAGAACACTGAAGCTTTCTTT,CATLDPGHQNTEAFF
.,TRBJ2-5,TRBV4-3,few,TGCGCCAGCAGCTTTAGCAGCCAAGAGACCCAGTACTTC,CASSFSSQETQYF
TRBD1,TRBJ1-5,TRBV6-5,once,TGTGCCAGCAGGACAGGGAACAATCAGCCCCAGCATTTT,CASRTGNNQPQHF
.,TRBJ1-6,TRBV7-3,.,TGTGCCAGCAGCCGAGACGGCACTAATTCACCCCTCCACTTT,CASSRDGTNSPLHF
.,TRBJ2-7,TRBV5-1,.,TGCGCCAGCAGCTTGGAACAGTCATCTACCGAGCAGTACTTC,CASSLEQSSTEQYF
.,TRBJ1-2,TRBV15,.,TGTGCCACCAGCAGAGATGAGGGTTTCTATGGCTACACCTTC,CATSRDEGFYGYTF
.,TRBJ1-1,TRBV4-3,.,TGCGCCAGCAGCCAAGATTCGCTCGCAGGGGTTAGGGGCACTGAAGCTTTCTTT,CASSQDSLAGVRGTEAFF
.,TRBJ2-7,TRBV28,.,TGTGCCAGCAGCCCACATTTTTCCTACGAGCAGTACTTC,CASSPHFSYEQYF
TRBD1,TRBJ1-6,TRBV15,.,TGTGCCACCAGCAGAGATGCCGGGACAGGAGGCTCACCCCTCCACTTT,CATSRDAGTGGSPLHF
TRBD1,TRBJ2-7,TRBV4-1,.,TGCGCCAGCAGCCAAGATCTGACAGGGCTATGGCCCCCCTACGAGCAGTACTTC,CASSQDLTGLWPPYEQYF
.,TRBJ1-1,TRBV5-1,few,TGCGCCAGCAGCTTGTCGGGGAATGGGCGGAACACTGAAGCTTTCTTT,CASSLSGNGRNTEAFF
.,TRBJ1-3,TRBV9,once,TGTGCCAGCACCGTAGAGGCCCGACCGAGCTCTGGAAACACCATATATTTT,CASTVEARPSSGNTIYF
TRBD1,TRBJ1-1,TRBV30,.,TGTGCCTGGAGTGGGGCAGATCGGACAGGGGGGCACACTGAAGCTTTCTTT,CAWSGADRTGGHTEAFF
TRBD1,TRBJ1-1,TRBV20-1,.,TGCAGGGGGACAGGGACCACTGAAGCTTTCTTT,CRGTGTTEAFF
TRBD2,TRBJ2-7,TRBV5-1,.,TGCGCCAGCCGGCGGCAGCCGGTGACTAGCGGGAGGGGCCAAGAGCAGTACTTC,CASRRQPVTSGRGQEQYF
.,TRBJ2-5,TRBV7-3,.,TGTGCCAGCAGCTTAGCAGGGGTGGGGTTTGGTGAGACCCAGTACTTC,CASSLAGVGFGETQYF
.,TRBJ2-3,TRBV7-9,.,TGTGCCAGCAGCTTTAGTCGTACAGATACGCAGTATTTT,CASSFSRTDTQYF